This TCR beta chain is from a study of blood T cell repertoires in COVID-19. Study background: There were acute and convalescent COVID-19 samples, and they came from the United States, Italy and Spain. T cells, B-cell-depleted T cells, or PBMCs supplied cDNA or gDNA.

The germline V and J ends were trimmed by 6 bases and 1 base, with 13 bases remaining between them. Germline loops: CDR1 SNHLY, CDR2 FYNNEI. The CDR3 covers 15 residues. Only in-frame clones appear in the TCRdb table, and some are missing; sequencing was by immunoSEQ multiplex PCR. Of around 300,000 clones in the sample, 90% were seen once. Enrollment of patients from Seattle took place during active infection, with longitudinal follow-up. V and J are TRBV2 and TRBJ2-1; possible D gene TRBD2, 6 bases. The clonotype comes from a woman aged 25 to 39 with COVID-19, enrolled during active disease. The sample consisted of peripheral blood. The CDR3 DNA sequence: TGTGCCAGCAGCGCCACTAGCCAGTCCTACAATGAGCAGTTCTTC. Translating it yields CASSATSQSYNEQFF.